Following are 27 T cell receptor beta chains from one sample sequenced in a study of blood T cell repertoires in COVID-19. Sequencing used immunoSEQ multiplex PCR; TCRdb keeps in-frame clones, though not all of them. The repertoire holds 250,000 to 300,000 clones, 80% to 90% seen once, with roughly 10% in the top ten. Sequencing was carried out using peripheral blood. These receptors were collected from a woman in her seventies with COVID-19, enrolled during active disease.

The CDR3 sequence: CASSQVSEQYF. The DNA for the CDR3 is TGTGCCAGCAGCCAAGTGAGCGAGCAGTACTTC. V usage is TRBV14 and J usage is TRBJ2-7; D call uncertain. The CDR3 has 11 residues. Trimming took 1 base from V and 6 from J, leaving 4 bases between them. Germline-derived CDR1 and CDR2 are SGHDN and FVKESK.

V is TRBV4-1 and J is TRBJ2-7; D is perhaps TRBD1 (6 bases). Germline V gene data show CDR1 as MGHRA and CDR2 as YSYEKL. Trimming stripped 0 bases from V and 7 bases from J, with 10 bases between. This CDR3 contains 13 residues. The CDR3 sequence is CASSQDLGGEQYF. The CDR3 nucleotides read TGCGCCAGCAGCCAAGATTTAGGGGGAGAGCAGTACTTC.

The CDR3: CASRSTRNTEAFF. The DNA of the CDR3 is TGTGCCAGCAGGTCGACAAGGAACACTGAAGCTTTCTTT. The chain combines TRBV7-2 with TRBJ1-1; D is undetermined. CDR3 size: 13 residues. V lost 6 bases and J 1 base, leaving 9 bases between the germline ends. The germline V gene has CDR1 SGHTA and CDR2 FQGNSA.

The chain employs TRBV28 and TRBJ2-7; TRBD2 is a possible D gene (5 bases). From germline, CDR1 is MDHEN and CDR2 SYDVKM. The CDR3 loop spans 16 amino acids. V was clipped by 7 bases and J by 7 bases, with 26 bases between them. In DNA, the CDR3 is TGTGCCAGCAATATTGGAGGAAGTAGCCGGAGCCGGGAGCAGTACTTC. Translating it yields CASNIGGSSRSREQYF.

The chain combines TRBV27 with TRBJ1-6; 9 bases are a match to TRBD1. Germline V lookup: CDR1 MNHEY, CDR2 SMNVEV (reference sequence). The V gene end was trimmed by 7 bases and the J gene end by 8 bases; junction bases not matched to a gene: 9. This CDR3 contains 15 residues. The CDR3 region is CASTQDRTGDSPLHF. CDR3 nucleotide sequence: TGTGCCAGCACCCAAGACAGGACAGGGGATTCACCCCTCCACTTT.

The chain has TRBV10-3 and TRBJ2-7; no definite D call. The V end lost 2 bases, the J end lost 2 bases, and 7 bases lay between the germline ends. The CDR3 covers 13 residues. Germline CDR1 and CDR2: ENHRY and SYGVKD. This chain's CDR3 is CAISEAVAYEQYF. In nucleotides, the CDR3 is TGTGCCATCAGTGAGGCCGTAGCCTACGAGCAGTACTTC.

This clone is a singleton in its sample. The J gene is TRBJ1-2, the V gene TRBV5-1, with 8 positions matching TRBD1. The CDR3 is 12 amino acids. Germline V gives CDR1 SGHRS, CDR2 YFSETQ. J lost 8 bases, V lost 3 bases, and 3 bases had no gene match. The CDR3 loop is CASSSQGEGYTF. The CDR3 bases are TGCGCCAGCAGCTCACAGGGGGAAGGCTACACCTTC.

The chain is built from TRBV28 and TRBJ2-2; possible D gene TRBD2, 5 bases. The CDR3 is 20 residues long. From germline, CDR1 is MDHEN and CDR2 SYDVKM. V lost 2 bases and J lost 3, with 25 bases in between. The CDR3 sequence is CASSLNSAAGSIKDTGELFF. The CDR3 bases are TGTGCCAGCAGTTTAAACAGTGCGGCGGGTTCAATTAAGGACACCGGGGAGCTGTTTTTT.

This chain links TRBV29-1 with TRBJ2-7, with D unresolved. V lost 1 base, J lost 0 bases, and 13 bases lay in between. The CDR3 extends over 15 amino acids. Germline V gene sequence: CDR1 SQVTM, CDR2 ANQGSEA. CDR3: CSVEGGQDSSYEQYF. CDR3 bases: TGCAGCGTTGAAGGTGGGCAGGATAGCTCCTACGAGCAGTACTTC.

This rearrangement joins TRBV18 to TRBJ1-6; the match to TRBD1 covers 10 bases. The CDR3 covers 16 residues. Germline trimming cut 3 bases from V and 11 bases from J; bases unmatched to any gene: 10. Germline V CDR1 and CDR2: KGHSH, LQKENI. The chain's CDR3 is CASSPDRGAGRTPLHF. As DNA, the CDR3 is TGTGCCAGCTCACCGGACAGGGGGGCGGGAAGGACACCCCTCCACTTT.

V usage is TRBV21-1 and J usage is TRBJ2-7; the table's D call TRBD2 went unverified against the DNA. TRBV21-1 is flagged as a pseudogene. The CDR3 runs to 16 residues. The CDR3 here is CASSKCGSGSSYEQYF. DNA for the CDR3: TGTGCCAGCAGCAAATGTGGAAGCGGAAGCTCCTACGAGCAGTACTTC.

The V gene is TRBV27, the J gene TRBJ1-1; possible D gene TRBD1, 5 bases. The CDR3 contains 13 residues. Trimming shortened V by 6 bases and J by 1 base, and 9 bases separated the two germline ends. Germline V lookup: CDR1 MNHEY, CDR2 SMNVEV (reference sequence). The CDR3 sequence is CASRVGQNTEAFF. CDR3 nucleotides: TGTGCCAGCAGAGTCGGACAGAACACTGAAGCTTTCTTT.

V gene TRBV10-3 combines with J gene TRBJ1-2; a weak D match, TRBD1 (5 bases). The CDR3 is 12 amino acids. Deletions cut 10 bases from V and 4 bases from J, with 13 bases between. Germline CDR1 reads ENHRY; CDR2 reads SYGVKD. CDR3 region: CATKTDIYGYTF. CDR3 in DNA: TGTGCCACTAAGACAGACATCTATGGCTACACCTTC.

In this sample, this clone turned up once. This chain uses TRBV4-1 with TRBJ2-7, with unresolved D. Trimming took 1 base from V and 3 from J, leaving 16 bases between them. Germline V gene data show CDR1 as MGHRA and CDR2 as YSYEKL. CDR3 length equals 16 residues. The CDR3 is CASSQAHHRKFYEQYF. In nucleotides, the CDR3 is TGCGCCAGCAGCCAAGCCCACCACAGAAAGTTCTACGAGCAGTACTTC.

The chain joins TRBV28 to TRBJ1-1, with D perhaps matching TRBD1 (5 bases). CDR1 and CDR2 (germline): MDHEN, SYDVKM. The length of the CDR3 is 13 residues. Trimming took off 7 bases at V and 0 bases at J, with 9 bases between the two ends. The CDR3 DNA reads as TGTGCCAGCACCCAGGACATGAACACTGAAGCTTTCTTT. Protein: CASTQDMNTEAFF.

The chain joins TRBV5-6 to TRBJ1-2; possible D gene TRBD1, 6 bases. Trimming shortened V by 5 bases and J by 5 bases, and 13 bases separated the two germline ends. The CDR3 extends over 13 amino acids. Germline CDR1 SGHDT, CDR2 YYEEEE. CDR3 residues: CASRAGVSYGYTF. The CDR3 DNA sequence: TGTGCCAGCAGGGCAGGGGTTTCGTATGGCTACACCTTC.

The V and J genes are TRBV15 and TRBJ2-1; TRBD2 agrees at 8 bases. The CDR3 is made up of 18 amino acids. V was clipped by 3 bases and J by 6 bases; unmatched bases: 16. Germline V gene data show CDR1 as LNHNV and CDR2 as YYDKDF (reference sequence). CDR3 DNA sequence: TGTGCCACCAGCAGCCACCTCCGGTCCGCAGCGGGAGTCAATGAGCAGTTCTTC. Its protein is CATSSHLRSAAGVNEQFF.

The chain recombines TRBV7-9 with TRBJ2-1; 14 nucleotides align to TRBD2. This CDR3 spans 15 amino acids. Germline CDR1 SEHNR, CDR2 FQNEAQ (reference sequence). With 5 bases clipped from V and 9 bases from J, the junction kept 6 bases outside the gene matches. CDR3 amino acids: CASSMGLAGVAEQFF. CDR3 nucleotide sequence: TGTGCCAGCAGCATGGGACTAGCGGGAGTGGCTGAGCAGTTCTTC.

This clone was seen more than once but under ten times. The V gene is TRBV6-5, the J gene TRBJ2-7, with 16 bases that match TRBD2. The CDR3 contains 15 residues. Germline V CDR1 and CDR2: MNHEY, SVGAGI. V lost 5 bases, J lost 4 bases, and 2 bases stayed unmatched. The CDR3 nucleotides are TGTGCCAGCAGTCCGGGACTAGCGGGAGGGTACGAGCAGTACTTC. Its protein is CASSPGLAGGYEQYF.

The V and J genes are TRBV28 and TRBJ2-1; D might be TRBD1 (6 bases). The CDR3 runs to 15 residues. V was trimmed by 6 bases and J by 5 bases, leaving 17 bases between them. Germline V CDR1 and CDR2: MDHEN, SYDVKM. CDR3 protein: CASSSLGGHHNEQFF. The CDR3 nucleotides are TGTGCCAGCAGCTCCCTTGGGGGACACCACAATGAGCAGTTCTTC. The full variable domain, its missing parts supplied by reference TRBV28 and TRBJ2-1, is DVKVTQSSRYLVKRTGEKVFLECVQDMDHENMFWYRQDPGLGLRLIYFSYDVKMKEKGDIPEGYSVSREKKERFSLILESASTNQTSMYLCASSSLGGHHNEQFFGPGTRLTVL.

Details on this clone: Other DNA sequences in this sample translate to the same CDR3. The CDR3 region is CASSITGGNQPQHF. The CDR3 DNA sequence: TGTGCCAGTAGTATTACGGGGGGCAATCAGCCCCAGCATTTT. This chain links TRBV19 with TRBJ1-5; weak D call: TRBD1 (5 bases). V lost 3 bases and J lost 2, with 8 bases in between. The CDR3 runs 14 residues. Germline lookup yields CDR1 LNHDA and CDR2 SQIVND (reference sequence).

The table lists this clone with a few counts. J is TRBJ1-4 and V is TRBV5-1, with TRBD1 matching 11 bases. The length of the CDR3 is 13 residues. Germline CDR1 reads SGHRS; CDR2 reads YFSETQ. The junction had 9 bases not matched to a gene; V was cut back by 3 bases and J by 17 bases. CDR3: CASSYGTGGTLFF. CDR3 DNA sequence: TGCGCCAGCAGCTACGGGACAGGGGGGACTCTTTTTTTT.

CDR3 region: CASSLGPGDRVEETQYF. The CDR3 DNA sequence: TGTGCCAGCAGCTTAGGTCCCGGGGACAGGGTTGAAGAGACCCAGTACTTC. The rearrangement uses TRBV11-2 and TRBJ2-5; 9 nucleotides align to TRBD1. CDR1 SGHAT and CDR2 FQNNGV come from the germline V gene. V lost 1 base and J lost 3; bases outside the gene matches: 9. The CDR3 consists of 17 residues.

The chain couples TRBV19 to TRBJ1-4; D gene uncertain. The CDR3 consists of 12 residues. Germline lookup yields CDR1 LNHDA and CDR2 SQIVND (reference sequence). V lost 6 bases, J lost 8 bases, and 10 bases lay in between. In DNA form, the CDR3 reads TGTGCCAGTAGAAGGGAGAGAGAAAAACTGTTTTTT. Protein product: CASRREREKLFF.

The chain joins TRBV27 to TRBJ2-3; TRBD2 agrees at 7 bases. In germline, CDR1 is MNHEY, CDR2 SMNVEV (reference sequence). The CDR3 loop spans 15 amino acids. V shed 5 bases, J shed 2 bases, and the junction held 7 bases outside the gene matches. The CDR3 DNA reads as TGTGCCAGCAGTGATTCCCGGGACTACACAGATACGCAGTATTTT. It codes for CASSDSRDYTDTQYF.

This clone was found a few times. CDR3 DNA: TGTGCCAGCAGCTTAGATCTGCAGGCTGAGCAGTTCTTC. Its protein product is CASSLDLQAEQFF. This chain uses TRBV11-2 with TRBJ2-1, with unresolved D. The CDR3 length is 13 residues. Deletions cut 0 bases from V and 9 bases from J, with 9 bases between. Germline V CDR1 and CDR2: SGHAT, FQNNGV.

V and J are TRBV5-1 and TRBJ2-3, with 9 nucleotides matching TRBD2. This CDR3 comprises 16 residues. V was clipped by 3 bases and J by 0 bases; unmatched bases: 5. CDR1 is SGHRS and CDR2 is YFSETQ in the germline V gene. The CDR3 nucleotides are TGCGCCAGCAGCTCCCTAGCGGGAACTAGCACAGATACGCAGTATTTT. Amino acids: CASSSLAGTSTDTQYF.